The present entry profiles one T cell receptor beta chain with its context. The antigen is unknown. The record originates from a study of monozygotic twins with inflammatory bowel disease. TCRdb reworked the 5' RACE reads into one entry per CDR3 protein, no DNA. This sample lists 300,000 to 400,000 distinct CDR3 sequences; its ten largest clones have 2.6%. Whole-study findings and limits: Neither one strong signal nor one clonotype associated with IBD was supported.

The sample consisted of blood. The TCR was taken from a human donor with ulcerative colitis or Crohn's disease, or a healthy co-twin of an affected twin (not recorded which).

CDR3 in amino acids: CSVGWTDTQYF. The chain carries TRBV29-1 and TRBJ2-3. The germline V gene encodes CDR1 SQVTM and CDR2 ANQGSEA. The CDR3 covers 11 residues.